These 28 T cell receptor beta chains share one sample of origin, sequenced in a study of siplizumab effects on memory and regulatory T cells. Assay used: immunoSEQ multiplex PCR; TCRdb lists only in-frame clones, some missing. The sample shows 85,000 to 130,000 clones, under 95% of them seen only once. The sequencing sample was made of Tregs sorted from blood. The receptors derive from a human donor in good health.

The rearrangement links TRBV11-3 to TRBJ2-2; D unclear. The V and J ends lost 0 bases and 8 bases respectively, with 7 bases between them. The CDR3 is 13 amino acids. CDR1 and CDR2 (germline): SGHNT, YENEEA. CDR3 nucleotides: TGTGCCAGCAGCTTAGACCGTACTGGGGAGCTGTTTTTT. Translating it yields CASSLDRTGELFF.

This clone was counted a single time. J is TRBJ2-2 and V is TRBV11-3; D may be TRBD1 (5 bases). This CDR3 spans 12 amino acids. The germline V gene has CDR1 SGHNT and CDR2 YENEEA. Trimming stripped 6 bases from V and 5 bases from J, with 7 bases between. CDR3 bases: TGTGCCAGCAGTCCAGGGACCGGGGAGCTGTTTTTT. Protein: CASSPGTGELFF.

The J gene is TRBJ1-5, the V gene TRBV5-6; possibly TRBD1 for D (6 bases). Germline V gene data show CDR1 as SGHDT and CDR2 as YYEEEE. The CDR3 totals 15 residues. V lost 4 bases, J lost 5 bases, and 16 bases lay in between. CDR3 DNA sequence: TGTGCCAGCAGCAAGACAGGACGGGTTGATCAGCCCCAGCATTTT. As protein: CASSKTGRVDQPQHF. The entire variable domain, with the rest obtained from reference TRBV5-6 and TRBJ1-5, is as follows: DAGVTQSPTHLIKTRGQQVTLRCSPKSGHDTVSWYQQALGQGPQFIFQYYEEEERQRGNFPDRFSGHQFPNYSSELNVNALLLGDSALYLCASSKTGRVDQPQHFGDGTRLSIL.

The chain joins TRBV14 to TRBJ2-1; a weak D match, TRBD1 (7 bases). V dropped 4 bases and J dropped 4 bases, with 17 bases sitting between them. The CDR3 sequence is 16 residues long. Germline V gene data show CDR1 as SGHDN and CDR2 as FVKESK. The CDR3 DNA reads TGTGCCAGCAGCCCCAGGAGGCCAGGGGGGTACAATGAGCAGTTCTTC. It codes for CASSPRRPGGYNEQFF.

The chain has TRBV4-1 and TRBJ2-5; 10 bases are shared with TRBD2. The CDR3 extends over 16 amino acids. The J segment lost 2 bases and the V segment lost 7 bases, leaving 10 bases of the junction unmatched. CDR1 MGHRA and CDR2 YSYEKL come from the germline V gene. CDR3 nucleotides: TGCGCCAGCACCGCAAGCGGACTAGCGGCACAAGAGACCCAGTACTTC. Translating gives CASTASGLAAQETQYF.

The chain has TRBV5-6 and TRBJ1-1, with 7 bases aligning to TRBD1. Germline lookup yields CDR1 SGHDT and CDR2 YYEEEE. The CDR3 is 16 residues long. Germline trimming cut 0 bases from V and 4 bases from J; bases unmatched to any gene: 9. The CDR3 nucleotides read TGTGCCAGCAGCTTGGGTGGGGACAGATACCCCACTGAAGCTTTCTTT. Amino acid sequence: CASSLGGDRYPTEAFF.

The CDR3 here is CASSLWGQGGGQPQHF. The CDR3 DNA follows: TGTGCCAGCAGTTTATGGGGACAGGGCGGCGGTCAGCCCCAGCATTTT. The V call is TRBV27, the J call TRBJ1-5; 9 bases align to TRBD1. The trim removed 1 base at V and 6 bases at J, leaving 7 bases unmatched. The CDR3 contains 16 residues. Germline lookup yields CDR1 MNHEY and CDR2 SMNVEV (reference sequence).

Only a few counts were recorded for this clone. The chain links TRBV19 to TRBJ2-3; TRBD2 might be the D (5 bases). Germline V gene lookup returns CDR1 LNHDA and CDR2 SQIVND (reference sequence). The length of the CDR3 is 15 residues. V shed 6 bases and J shed 0 bases, with 13 bases lying between them. The CDR3 sequence is CASRMDSTSTDTQYF. The DNA for the CDR3 is TGTGCCAGTAGAATGGACTCGACTAGCACAGATACGCAGTATTTT.

The chain employs TRBV5-6 and TRBJ2-7, with TRBD1 matching over 9 bases. The CDR3 has 15 residues. Germline values: CDR1 SGHDT, CDR2 YYEEEE. Trimming at V came to 0 bases and at J to 2 bases, leaving 3 bases not matched to a gene. This chain's CDR3 is CASSLVTGGAYEQYF. CDR3 in DNA: TGTGCCAGCAGCTTGGTGACAGGGGGGGCCTACGAGCAGTACTTC.

The J gene is TRBJ1-3, the V gene TRBV7-2; no clear D gene. CDR1 SGHTA and CDR2 FQGNSA come from the germline V gene. V was cut by 0 bases and J by 4 bases, with 4 bases left in between. This CDR3 contains 13 residues. CDR3 sequence (DNA): TGTGCCAGCAGCTTAGCTAGCGGAAACACCATATATTTT. Translation gives CASSLASGNTIYF. Full variable domain (rest looked up from reference TRBV7-2 and TRBJ1-3): GAGVSQSPSNKVTEKGKDVELRCDPISGHTALYWYRQSLGQGLEFLIYFQGNSAPDKSGLPSDRFSAERTGGSVSTLTIQRTQQEDSAVYLCASSLASGNTIYFGEGSWLTVV.

This chain uses TRBV29-1 with TRBJ2-3; 8 bases fit TRBD1. V lost 4 bases and J lost 3; bases outside the gene matches: 6. From germline, CDR1 is SQVTM and CDR2 ANQGSEA. The CDR3 sequence is 14 residues long. The CDR3 loop is CSVGDRRGTDTQYF. CDR3 DNA sequence: TGCAGCGTTGGGGACAGGAGGGGGACAGATACGCAGTATTTT.

This clone was counted a single time. The chain has TRBV6-5 and TRBJ1-5; D not certain. The CDR3 extends over 14 amino acids. V was clipped by 0 bases and J by 3 bases, with 6 bases between them. CDR1 MNHEY and CDR2 SVGAGI come from the germline V gene. CDR3 DNA: TGTGCCAGCAGTTACTCAGGATTCAATCAGCCCCAGCATTTT. Protein product: CASSYSGFNQPQHF.

The gene calls are TRBV5-6 and TRBJ2-1; perhaps D is TRBD1 or TRBD2 (5 bases each). Germline V gives CDR1 SGHDT, CDR2 YYEEEE. V lost 3 bases, J lost 4 bases, and 17 bases lay in between. This CDR3 has 16 residues. The CDR3 DNA reads TGTGCCAGCAGCTCGGGACCGGTGGTACCTTACAATGAGCAGTTCTTC. Protein sequence: CASSSGPVVPYNEQFF.

V usage is TRBV28 and J usage is TRBJ1-2; no clear D. The CDR3 runs 14 residues. The V end lost 5 bases, the J end lost 0 bases, and 10 bases lay between the germline ends. Germline V gene data show CDR1 as MDHEN and CDR2 as SYDVKM. DNA for the CDR3: TGTGCCAGCAGTACCAGAGGCGCTAACTATGGCTACACCTTC. This translates into CASSTRGANYGYTF.

The chain couples TRBV28 to TRBJ2-5; D is uncertain. The CDR3 has 14 amino acids. Germline loops: CDR1 MDHEN, CDR2 SYDVKM. Trimming left V 3 bases short and J 5 bases short, with 13 bases between. The CDR3 spells CASSFVLVGETQYF. CDR3 DNA: TGTGCCAGCAGTTTCGTCCTAGTTGGTGAGACCCAGTACTTC.

This clone showed up just a few times. The chain combines TRBV4-1 with TRBJ1-5, with TRBD1 matching over 7 bases. CDR3 length equals 17 residues. Germline CDR1 reads MGHRA; CDR2 reads YSYEKL. V was clipped by 4 bases and J by 0 bases; unmatched bases: 9. The CDR3 is CASSPNDRASSNQPQHF. The CDR3 bases are TGCGCCAGCAGCCCAAATGACAGGGCTAGTAGCAATCAGCCCCAGCATTTT.

The V call is TRBV5-5, the J call TRBJ1-3, with a weak D call TRBD1 (6 bases). The CDR3 is 15 residues long. The V end lost 0 bases, the J end lost 4 bases, and 11 bases lay between the germline ends. Per the germline V gene, CDR1 is SGHKS and CDR2 is YYEKEE (reference sequence). CDR3 in amino acids: CASSLDRVNGNTIYF. As DNA, the CDR3 is TGTGCCAGCAGCTTGGACAGGGTTAACGGAAACACCATATATTTT.

A single count supports this clone. CDR3 loop: CASRDGQANYGYTF. CDR3 sequence (DNA): TGTGCCAGCAGAGATGGACAGGCTAACTATGGCTACACCTTC. V gene TRBV9 combines with J gene TRBJ1-2, with 7 nucleotides matching TRBD1. Germline-derived CDR1 and CDR2 are SGDLS and YYNGEE. The CDR3 length is 14 residues. After removal of 5 bases from V and 0 bases from J, the junction contained 4 bases not matched to a gene.

The rearrangement uses TRBV7-9 and TRBJ1-1; D is ambiguous. V lost 2 bases to trimming and J lost 3 bases, with 7 bases between them. The V gene's germline CDR1 is SEHNR and CDR2 FQNEAQ (reference sequence). This CDR3 spans 13 amino acids. CDR3 residues: CASSLLRDTEAFF. The CDR3 DNA follows: TGTGCCAGCAGCTTATTGCGCGACACTGAAGCTTTCTTT.

The J gene is TRBJ2-3, the V gene TRBV9; D is undetermined. With 0 bases removed from V and 1 base from J, the gap between germline ends came to 6 bases. This CDR3 has 14 amino acids. Germline V gene lookup returns CDR1 SGDLS and CDR2 YYNGEE. The CDR3 DNA reads as TGTGCCAGCAGCGTAGCCAGCGGCACAGATACGCAGTATTTT. Its protein is CASSVASGTDTQYF.

The V gene is TRBV5-1, the J gene TRBJ2-7; D tentatively reads TRBD1 or TRBD2 (5 bases each). CDR1 is SGHRS and CDR2 is YFSETQ in the germline V gene. The ends were cut back, 4 bases at V and 1 base at J, with 12 bases in the middle. The CDR3 runs 14 residues. CDR3 in DNA: TGCGCCAGCAGCAGCCGGGACGGGTCCTACGAGCAGTACTTC. Translated: CASSSRDGSYEQYF. Full variable domain (remainder filled in from reference TRBV5-1 and TRBJ2-7): KAGVTQTPRYLIKTRGQQVTLSCSPISGHRSVSWYQQTPGQGLQFLFEYFSETQRNKGNFPGRFSGRQFSNSRSEMNVSTLELGDSALYLCASSSRDGSYEQYFGPGTRLTVT.

This sequence joins TRBV5-1 and TRBJ2-1; 12 positions match TRBD2. Germline lookup yields CDR1 SGHRS and CDR2 YFSETQ. This CDR3 is 17 amino acids long. Trimming removed 4 bases from V and 7 bases from J; junction bases left unmatched: 12. In nucleotides, the CDR3 is TGCGCCAGCAGCCAAATGAATCTAGCGGGAGGGGTTAATGAGCAGTTCTTC. Amino acids: CASSQMNLAGGVNEQFF.

The V and J genes are TRBV5-4 and TRBJ2-5; TRBD2 aligns across 7 bases. V lost 4 bases and J lost 2; bases outside the gene matches: 8. The CDR3 is 15 residues long. Germline V gives CDR1 SGHNT, CDR2 YYREEE (reference sequence). CDR3 loop: CASSRTPGLQETQYF. CDR3 DNA: TGTGCCAGCAGCCGAACTCCGGGACTACAAGAGACCCAGTACTTC. Based on the CDR3 plus reference TRBV5-4 and TRBJ2-5, the full variable domain is ETGVTQSPTHLIKTRGQQVTLRCSSQSGHNTVSWYQQALGQGPQFIFQYYREEENGRGNFPPRFSGLQFPNYSSELNVNALELDDSALYLCASSRTPGLQETQYFGPGTRLLVL.

The chain links TRBV10-2 to TRBJ1-1, with D unclear. The CDR3 covers 14 residues. Between the trimmed V and J ends, which lost 2 bases and 1 base, there was a span of 8 bases. Per the germline V gene, CDR1 is WSHSY and CDR2 is SAAADI. The CDR3 DNA sequence: TGCGCCAGCAGTGAGGGGGTAAGGAACACTGAAGCTTTCTTT. It encodes CASSEGVRNTEAFF.

This sequence joins TRBV19 and TRBJ2-7; 9 nucleotides line up with TRBD1. CDR1 and CDR2 (germline): LNHDA, SQIVND (reference sequence). This CDR3 comprises 14 residues. The J segment lost 3 bases and the V segment lost 9 bases, leaving 9 bases of the junction unmatched. CDR3 nucleotides: TGTGCCAGCGGACCCGGGACAGGGATCTACGAGCAGTACTTC. Its protein is CASGPGTGIYEQYF.

The chain joins TRBV15 to TRBJ2-7, with 8 bases lining up with TRBD2. The trim removed 5 bases at V and 1 base at J, leaving 7 bases unmatched. CDR1 is LNHNV, CDR2 YYDKDF, per germline (reference sequence). CDR3 length equals 15 residues. DNA of the CDR3: TGTGCCACCAGCCAAAGCGGGAGAAGGTCCTACGAGCAGTACTTC. Translation: CATSQSGRRSYEQYF.

The CDR3 reads CASSSALQETQYF. In DNA, the CDR3 is TGTGCCAGCTCGTCGGCCCTCCAAGAGACCCAGTACTTC. The chain recombines TRBV18 with TRBJ2-5; no definite D call. The length of the CDR3 is 13 residues. V was shortened by 6 bases and J by 1 base, with 9 bases between the two germline ends. Per the germline V gene, CDR1 is KGHSH and CDR2 is LQKENI. Using reference TRBV18 and TRBJ2-5 for the parts outside the CDR3, the full variable domain is NAGVMQNPRHLVRRRGQEARLRCSPMKGHSHVYWYRQLPEEGLKFMVYLQKENIIDESGMPKERFSAEFPKEGPSILRIQQVVRGDSAAYFCASSSALQETQYFGPGTRLLVL.

This sequence joins TRBV21-1 and TRBJ2-4; the table's D call, TRBD1, was not checked against the DNA. TRBV21-1 is reported as a pseudogene. This CDR3 has 18 residues. Written as DNA, the CDR3 is TGTGCCAGCAGCAACTTTCAGAGACAGTCCATAGCCAAAAACATTCAGTACTTC. Protein: CASSNFQRQSIAKNIQYF.